These T cell receptor beta chains were read from a single sample in a study of CD8 T cells in ankylosing spondylitis. One entry per CDR3 protein, called by TCRdb with MiXCR from the 5' RACE reads. The repertoire includes about 440,000 distinct CDR3 sequences, over 15% of them detected once, and over 1% sits in the top ten. Material for sequencing was blood, either unsorted or a sorted T cell fraction (not recorded which). These receptors were taken from a male donor with ankylosing spondylitis. Both conserved end residues are part of each CDR3. A D gene is named only where the DNA matches it firmly. Only some rows state a clone size, as once, few, many or a class for expanded clones.

13	TRBV20-1	.	TRBD2	TRBJ2-5	TGCAGTGCTCGTAGCGGGAGGCGAGAGACCCAGTACTTC	CSARSGRRETQYF
13	TRBV18	.	.	TRBJ2-3	TGTGCCAGCTCGACTCGGACGGCGGATACGCAGTATTTT	CASSTRTADTQYF
15	TRBV11-2	.	TRBD1	TRBJ1-1	TGTGCCAGCAGCTTGACAGGGGGCGGCACCACTGAAGCTTTCTTT	CASSLTGGGTTEAFF
15	TRBV24-1	many	.	TRBJ1-1	TGTGCCACCAGTGAGGACGATAGGGAAGGAACTGAAGCTTTCTTT	CATSEDDREGTEAFF
15	TRBV20-1	.	TRBD1	TRBJ2-7	TGCAGTGCTAGAGATGTCCGGACAGGAACCTACGAGCAGTACTTC	CSARDVRTGTYEQYF
15	TRBV6-5	few	TRBD2	TRBJ2-7	TGTGCCAGCAGTTACGGCGGGGGGGCCTCCTACGAGCAGTACTTC	CASSYGGGASYEQYF
14	TRBV9	.	.	TRBJ2-7	TGTGCCAGCAGCGTAGACGGCAGATACTACGAGCAGTACTTC	CASSVDGRYYEQYF
16	TRBV5-6	few	.	TRBJ2-1	TGTGCCAGCAGCTTGTACGGCAGCGCTTCCTACAATGAGCAGTTCTTC	CASSLYGSASYNEQFF
14	TRBV3-1	.	.	TRBJ2-6	TGTGCCAGCAGCCCCCGCGGTGGGGCCAACGTCCTGACTTTC	CASSPRGGANVLTF
16	TRBV20-1	.	TRBD1	TRBJ1-5	TGCAGTGCTAGACCGACCTGGGACAGTCAGAATCAGCCCCAGCATTTT	CSARPTWDSQNQPQHF
15	TRBV12-3/TRBV12-4	many	.	TRBJ1-1	TGTGCCAGCAGCCCCTCGGGTTTATTGAACACTGAAGCTTTCTTT	CASSPSGLLNTEAFF
15	TRBV5-1	many	TRBD2	TRBJ2-1	TGCGCCAGCAGCTTCGGACTAGCCACCTACAATGAGCAGTTCTTC	CASSFGLATYNEQFF
20	TRBV18	.	TRBD1	TRBJ1-1	TGTGCCAGCTTCCCCAGACCACGGGACAGGCCTCGGGAGGGGAACACTGAAGCTTTCTTT	CASFPRPRDRPREGNTEAFF
15	TRBV12-3/TRBV12-4	few	.	TRBJ1-6	TGTGCCAGCAGTCCCCAACTAGGGGTGAATTCACCCCTCCACTTT	CASSPQLGVNSPLHF
15	TRBV20-1	.	.	TRBJ2-1	TGCAGTGCTAGAGATAGTCCAACCTTGGGGTATGAGCAGTTCTTC	CSARDSPTLGYEQFF
14	TRBV20-1	.	.	TRBJ2-1	TGCAGTGCTAGAGGGGGCACCTCCTACAATGAGCAGTTCTTC	CSARGGTSYNEQFF
15	TRBV4-2	.	.	TRBJ1-5	TGTGCCAGCAGTCCCAGTGTAGGAGCCGAGGAGCCCCAGCATTTT	CASSPSVGAEEPQHF
14	TRBV20-1	few	.	TRBJ1-2	TGCAGTGCTATCGGGGCAGGGCTGGGCTATGGCTACACCTTC	CSAIGAGLGYGYTF
15	TRBV6-1	.	TRBD1	TRBJ2-7	TGTGCCAGCAGTGAATCTGGACAGGGGAACAACGAGCAGTACTTC	CASSESGQGNNEQYF
15	TRBV7-2	.	TRBD1	TRBJ1-2	TGTGCCAGCAGCTTTCAGGGGGCTTTTGACTATGGCTACACCTTC	CASSFQGAFDYGYTF
11	TRBV2	few	.	TRBJ2-1	TGTGCCAGCAGTGCGAACAATGAGCAGTTCTTC	CASSANNEQFF
15	TRBV19	many	.	TRBJ2-1	TGTGCCAGTGCCGAGGGGGGGCCTCTCTACAATGAGCAGTTCTTC	CASAEGGPLYNEQFF
12	TRBV20-1	few	.	TRBJ1-1	TGCAGTGCTAGACTAGGGGCCACTGAAGCTTTCTTT	CSARLGATEAFF
14	TRBV7-8	few	TRBD1	TRBJ1-6	TGTGCCAGCAGCCCCGGGACAGGTCATTCACCCCTCCACTTT	CASSPGTGHSPLHF
14	TRBV24-1	.	.	TRBJ2-2	TGTGCCACCAGTCCCAGGAGGGACACCGGGGAGCTGTTTTTT	CATSPRRDTGELFF
13	TRBV18	.	.	TRBJ2-7	TGTGCCAGCTCACCGACAGGAGCCATCGAGCAGTACTTC	CASSPTGAIEQYF
17	TRBV4-2	many	TRBD2	TRBJ2-2	TGTGCCAGCAGCCCGGGACTAGCGGGAGAAAAGGACGGGGAGCTGTTTTTT	CASSPGLAGEKDGELFF
13	TRBV5-6	few	.	TRBJ1-1	TGTGCCAGCAGCCTTCCTCCGGGCCCCGAAGCTTTCTTT	CASSLPPGPEAFF
12	TRBV5-1	.	.	TRBJ1-1	TGCGCCAGCGGCGGTTCTGGGGCTGAAGCTTTCTTT	CASGGSGAEAFF
16	TRBV6-2/TRBV6-3	.	.	TRBJ2-1	TGTGCCAGCAGTTACTCGACAGGACTCACCTACAATGAGCAGTTCTTC	CASSYSTGLTYNEQFF
13	TRBV6-1	.	.	TRBJ2-7	TGTGCCAGCAGAAAGTACGAGATGTACGAGCAGTACTTC	CASRKYEMYEQYF
16	TRBV4-2	few	.	TRBJ2-1	TGTGCCAGCAGCCAAGATGTCGGGGGCGGCTACAATGAGCAGTTCTTC	CASSQDVGGGYNEQFF
18	TRBV5-5	.	TRBD1	TRBJ1-1	TGTGCCAGCAGCTCCCCTGAGGGCAGGGGGCTAATCTCGACTGAAGCTTTCTTT	CASSSPEGRGLISTEAFF
15	TRBV12-3/TRBV12-4	many	.	TRBJ1-5	TGTGCCAGCAGTTCCAGGGTGAATAGCAATCAGCCCCAGCATTTT	CASSSRVNSNQPQHF
16	TRBV7-9	.	.	TRBJ1-3	TGTGCCAGCAGCTTATTGACAACTTTCACTGGAAACACCATATATTTT	CASSLLTTFTGNTIYF
13	TRBV27	many	.	TRBJ1-1	TGTGCCAGCAGTCTTCGGCTGGGCACTGAAGCTTTCTTT	CASSLRLGTEAFF
13	TRBV4-2	.	.	TRBJ2-3	TGTGCCAGCAGCCAATTCCCCACAGATACGCAGTATTTT	CASSQFPTDTQYF
14	TRBV20-1	.	TRBD2	TRBJ2-3	TGCAGTGCTAGCCCACTAGCGATCACAGATACGCAGTATTTT	CSASPLAITDTQYF
15	TRBV27	few	TRBD2	TRBJ2-7	TGTGCCAGCAGTAAACCGGGACTAGCCTCCTACGAGCAGTACTTC	CASSKPGLASYEQYF
17	TRBV24-1	.	TRBD1	TRBJ2-5	TGTGCCACCAGTGATTTGGGGATTGGGACAGGACAAGAGACCCAGTACTTC	CATSDLGIGTGQETQYF
16	TRBV15	.	TRBD2	TRBJ2-5	TGTGCCACCAGCAGGGGTGGCGGGGGGGCTGGGGAGACCCAGTACTTC	CATSRGGGGAGETQYF
15	TRBV5-1	.	.	TRBJ1-6	TGCGCCAGCAGCTTGGGGACAGACTTTAATTCACCCCTCCACTTT	CASSLGTDFNSPLHF
14	TRBV6-1	.	.	TRBJ1-1	TGTGCCAGCAGTCTAGGACACGTGAACACTGAAGCTTTCTTT	CASSLGHVNTEAFF
17	TRBV5-5	few	.	TRBJ2-1	TGTGCCAGCAGCTTCGGTCAGCGATGGCGGAACTACAATGAGCAGTTCTTC	CASSFGQRWRNYNEQFF
16	TRBV7-2	few	TRBD2	TRBJ2-1	TGTGCCAGCAGCTTAGGGACTAGCGTGACCCTCAATGAGCAGTTCTTC	CASSLGTSVTLNEQFF
13	TRBV3-1	many	.	TRBJ2-5	TGTGCCAGCAGCCAATCCGCCGGAGAGACCCAGTACTTC	CASSQSAGETQYF
15	TRBV6-2/TRBV6-3	few	TRBD2	TRBJ2-7	TGTGCCAGCAGTTACCGACTAGCGGGACTCTACGAGCAGTACTTC	CASSYRLAGLYEQYF
15	TRBV10-3	.	.	TRBJ2-3	TGTGCCATCAACCCATCTGGTCCCGGCCTAGAGACGCAGTATTTT	CAINPSGPGLETQYF
16	TRBV12-3/TRBV12-4	.	.	TRBJ2-5	TGTGCCAGCAGTTTAGGCTACGGGGGGCACCAAGAGACCCAGTACTTC	CASSLGYGGHQETQYF
15	TRBV11-2	.	.	TRBJ2-1	TGTGCCAGCAGCTTAGTTACCGGGAGCTTTCGTGAGCAGTTCTTC	CASSLVTGSFREQFF
15	TRBV29-1	many	.	TRBJ2-7	TGCAGCGTTGAAGGGTTTCCTGGGAGCTCCTACGAGCAGTACTTC	CSVEGFPGSSYEQYF
16	TRBV20-1	.	TRBD2	TRBJ2-1	TGCAGTGCCCAGACTAGCGGGGGGGCCCGGGACAATGAGCAGTTCTTC	CSAQTSGGARDNEQFF
15	TRBV7-3	.	TRBD2	TRBJ2-1	TGTGCCAGCAGCCTGGGACTAGCGACTTACAATGAGCAGTTCTTC	CASSLGLATYNEQFF
17	TRBV7-2	.	.	TRBJ2-1	TGTGCCAGCAGCCCTTGGGCGTCAGGAGGGGCAAGAGGTGAGCAGTTCTTC	CASSPWASGGARGEQFF
17	TRBV6-1	.	.	TRBJ1-4	TGTGCCAGCAGCCCTCTTACCCCCACAGGCCGTGGTTGGAAACTGTTTTTT	CASSPLTPTGRGWKLFF
13	TRBV20-1	.	.	TRBJ1-2	TGCAGTGCCCGGCGGGGGAATAACTATGGCTACACCTTC	CSARRGNNYGYTF
11	TRBV6-6	.	.	TRBJ1-2	TGTGCCAGCAGATCATATTATGGCTACACCTTC	CASRSYYGYTF